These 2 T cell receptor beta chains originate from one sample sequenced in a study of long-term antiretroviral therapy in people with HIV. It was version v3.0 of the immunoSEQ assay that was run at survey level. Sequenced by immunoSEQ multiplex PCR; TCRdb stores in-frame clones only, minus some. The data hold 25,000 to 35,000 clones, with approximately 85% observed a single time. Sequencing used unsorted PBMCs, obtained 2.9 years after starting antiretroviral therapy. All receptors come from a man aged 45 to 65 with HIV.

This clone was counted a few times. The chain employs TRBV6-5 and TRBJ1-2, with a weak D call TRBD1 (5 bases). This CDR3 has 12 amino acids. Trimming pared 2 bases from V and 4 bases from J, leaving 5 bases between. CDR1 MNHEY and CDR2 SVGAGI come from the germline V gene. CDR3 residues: CASSYGGYGYTF. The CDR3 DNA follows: TGTGCCAGCAGTTACGGGGGCTATGGCTACACCTTC.

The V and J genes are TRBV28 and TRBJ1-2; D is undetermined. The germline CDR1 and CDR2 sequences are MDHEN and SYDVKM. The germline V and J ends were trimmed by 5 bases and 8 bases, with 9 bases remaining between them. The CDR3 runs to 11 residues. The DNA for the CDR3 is TGTGCCAGCAGTGGTAGGAAGGGCTACACCTTC. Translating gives CASSGRKGYTF.